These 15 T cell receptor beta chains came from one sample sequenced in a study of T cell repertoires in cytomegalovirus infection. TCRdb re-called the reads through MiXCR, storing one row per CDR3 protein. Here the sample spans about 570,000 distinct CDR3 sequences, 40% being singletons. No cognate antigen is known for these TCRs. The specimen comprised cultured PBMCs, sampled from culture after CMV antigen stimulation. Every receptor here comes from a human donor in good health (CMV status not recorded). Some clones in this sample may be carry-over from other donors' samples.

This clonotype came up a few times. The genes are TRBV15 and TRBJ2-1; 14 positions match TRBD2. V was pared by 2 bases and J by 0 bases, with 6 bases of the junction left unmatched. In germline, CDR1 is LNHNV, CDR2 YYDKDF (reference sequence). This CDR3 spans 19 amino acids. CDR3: CATSRTWTSGGSSYNEQFF. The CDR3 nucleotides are TGTGCCACCAGCAGAACCTGGACTAGCGGGGGGAGCTCCTACAATGAGCAGTTCTTC.

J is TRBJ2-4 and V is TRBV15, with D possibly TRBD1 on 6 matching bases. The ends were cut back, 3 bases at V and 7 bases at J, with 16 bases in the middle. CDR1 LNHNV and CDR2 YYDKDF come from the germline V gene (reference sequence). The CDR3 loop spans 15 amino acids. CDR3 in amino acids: CATSRPGTPGNIQYF. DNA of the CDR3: TGTGCCACCAGCAGGCCCGGGACACCAGGGAACATTCAGTACTTC.

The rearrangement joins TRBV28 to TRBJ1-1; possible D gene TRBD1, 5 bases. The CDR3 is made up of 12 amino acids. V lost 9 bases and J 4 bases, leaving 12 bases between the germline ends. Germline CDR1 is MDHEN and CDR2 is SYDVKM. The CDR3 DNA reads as TGTGCCAGTTGGGGGGGTGGCACTGAAGCTTTCTTT. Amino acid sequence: CASWGGGTEAFF.

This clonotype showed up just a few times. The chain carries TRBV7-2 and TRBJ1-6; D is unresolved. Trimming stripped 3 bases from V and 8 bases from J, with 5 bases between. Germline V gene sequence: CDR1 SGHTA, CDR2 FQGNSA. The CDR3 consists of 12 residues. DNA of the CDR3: TGTGCCAGCAGCTTTCGCGATTCACCCCTCCACTTT. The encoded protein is CASSFRDSPLHF.

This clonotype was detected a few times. This chain's CDR3 is CASKREQGGSREQFF. CDR3 DNA: TGTGCCAGCAAAAGGGAACAGGGAGGTTCGAGGGAGCAGTTCTTC. J is TRBJ2-1 and V is TRBV6-2 or TRBV6-3; D is possibly TRBD1 or TRBD2 (6 bases each). V was clipped by 7 bases and J by 10 bases, with 23 bases between them. CDR3 length: 15 residues. Germline CDR1 reads MNHEY; CDR2 reads SVGEGT.

The chain's CDR3 is CATSRDARINTEAFF. The CDR3 DNA reads as TGTGCCACCAGCAGAGATGCGAGGATTAACACTGAAGCTTTCTTT. This chain connects TRBV15 to TRBJ1-1; no clear D. Germline V gene data show CDR1 as LNHNV and CDR2 as YYDKDF (reference sequence). This CDR3 contains 15 residues. Trimming removed 0 bases at V and 2 bases at J, with 10 bases between. The full variable domain, with the rest looked up from reference TRBV15 and TRBJ1-1, is DAMVIQNPRYQVTQFGKPVTLSCSQTLNHNVMYWYQQKSSQAPKLLFHYYDKDFNNEADTPDNFQSRRPNTSFCFLDIRSPGLGDTAMYLCATSRDARINTEAFFGQGTRLTVV.

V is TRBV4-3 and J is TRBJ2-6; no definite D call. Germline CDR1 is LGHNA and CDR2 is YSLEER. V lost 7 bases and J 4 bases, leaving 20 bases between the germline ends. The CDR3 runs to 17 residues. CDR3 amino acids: CASKVPGIPTGANVLTF. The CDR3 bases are TGCGCCAGCAAGGTCCCAGGAATACCAACCGGGGCCAACGTCCTGACTTTC.

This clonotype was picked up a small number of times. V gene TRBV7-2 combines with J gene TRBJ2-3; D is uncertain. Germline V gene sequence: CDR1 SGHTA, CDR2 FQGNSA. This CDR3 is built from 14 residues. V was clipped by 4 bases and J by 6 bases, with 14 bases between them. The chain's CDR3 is CASSSRVLGDTQYF. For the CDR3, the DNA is TGTGCCAGCAGCTCCCGAGTGCTAGGGGATACGCAGTATTTT.

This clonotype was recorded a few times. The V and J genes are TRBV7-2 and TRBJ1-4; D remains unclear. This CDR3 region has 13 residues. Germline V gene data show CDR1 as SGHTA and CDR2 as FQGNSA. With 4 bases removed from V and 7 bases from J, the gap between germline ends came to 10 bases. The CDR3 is CASSSDRIEKLFF. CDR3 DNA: TGTGCCAGCAGCTCCGATCGTATTGAAAAACTGTTTTTT.

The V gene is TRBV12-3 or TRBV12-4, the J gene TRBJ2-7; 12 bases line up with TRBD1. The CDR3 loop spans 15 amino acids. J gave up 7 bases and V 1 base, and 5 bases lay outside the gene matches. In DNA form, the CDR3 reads TGTGCCAGCAGTTTAGTGGGACAGGGGGCGCGAGAGCAGTACTTC. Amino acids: CASSLVGQGAREQYF.

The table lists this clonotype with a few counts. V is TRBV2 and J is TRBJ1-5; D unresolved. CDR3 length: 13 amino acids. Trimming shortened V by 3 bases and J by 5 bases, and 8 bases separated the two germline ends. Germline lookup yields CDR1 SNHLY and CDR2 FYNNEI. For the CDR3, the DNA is TGTGCCAGCAGTGAGGAGAGAGATCAGCCCCAGCATTTT. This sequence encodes CASSEERDQPQHF.

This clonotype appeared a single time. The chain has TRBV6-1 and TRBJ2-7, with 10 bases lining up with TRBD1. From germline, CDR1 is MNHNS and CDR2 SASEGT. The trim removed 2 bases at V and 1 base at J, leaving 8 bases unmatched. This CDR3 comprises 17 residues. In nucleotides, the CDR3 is TGTGCCAGCAGTGAAAGCCGGTGGGGACAGGGGTCCTACGAGCAGTACTTC. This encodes CASSESRWGQGSYEQYF.

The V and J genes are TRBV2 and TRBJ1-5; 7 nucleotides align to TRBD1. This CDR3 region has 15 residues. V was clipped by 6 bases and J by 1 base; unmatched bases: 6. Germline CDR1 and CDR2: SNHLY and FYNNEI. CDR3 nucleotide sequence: TGTGCCAGCAGGCGACAGGGTCTAAGCAATCAGCCCCAGCATTTT. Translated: CASRRQGLSNQPQHF.

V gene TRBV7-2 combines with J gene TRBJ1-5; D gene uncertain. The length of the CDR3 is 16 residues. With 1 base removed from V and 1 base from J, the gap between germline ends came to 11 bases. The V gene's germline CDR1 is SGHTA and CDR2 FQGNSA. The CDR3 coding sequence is TGTGCCAGCAGCTTAGGAGGGCGGCGGAGCAATCAGCCCCAGCATTTT. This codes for CASSLGGRRSNQPQHF.

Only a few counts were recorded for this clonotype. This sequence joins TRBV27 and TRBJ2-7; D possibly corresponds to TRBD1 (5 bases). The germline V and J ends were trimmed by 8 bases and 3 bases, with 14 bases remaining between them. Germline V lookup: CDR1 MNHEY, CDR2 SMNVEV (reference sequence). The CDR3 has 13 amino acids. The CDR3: CASGWQGNYEQYF. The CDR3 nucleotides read TGTGCCAGCGGATGGCAGGGTAACTACGAGCAGTACTTC.